Reported below is one T cell receptor beta chain. Antigen unknown. This entry belongs to a study of shared clonotypes between healthy human individuals. Notes on the study in general: Around 5.4% of naive CD4 clonotypes were common to several donors. Generation probabilities of non-shared clonotypes were lower (relative to those shared by all four donors).

The CD4+ fraction was divided into a CD45RA+ naive subset and a CD45RA-negative memory subset. Using immunoSEQ multiplex PCR, the repertoire was profiled, and TCRdb retains in-frame clones only, with some absent. This table has 950,000 to 1,200,000 clones, 60% to 80% appearing once. The receptor comes from a man between 18 and 35 years old in good health. Some clones in this sample may be carry-over from other donors' samples. Source material: memory CD4+ T cells from PBMCs. Subset in this sample: CD45RA-negative fraction.

CDR3 region: CASSAQGDQPQHF. CDR3 nucleotides: TGTGCCAGCAGCGCTCAGGGGGATCAGCCCCAGCATTTT. The V gene is TRBV9, the J gene TRBJ1-5; 7 bases agree with TRBD1. The CDR3 spans 13 residues. Germline values: CDR1 SGDLS, CDR2 YYNGEE. V lost 3 bases and J lost 5; bases outside the gene matches: 2.